This T cell receptor beta chain was recorded in a study of beta chain features in type 1 diabetes. What was sequenced were expressed TCRB transcripts, since all of the isolated RNA had been reverse transcribed. This table comes from immunoSEQ multiplex PCR, and its TCRdb copy is limited to in-frame clones, with some not included. Found here are around 500,000 clones, 30% of them singletons; the top ten hold 0.05% to 0.065%. V shed 2 bases and J shed 5 bases, with 3 bases lying between them. CDR1 MDHEN and CDR2 SYDVKM come from the germline V gene. This CDR3 has 11 amino acids. As for this clone: The sample has other DNA sequences that encode this CDR3 too.

The chain carries TRBV28 and TRBJ2-5; D gene ambiguous. The material sequenced was naive CD4+ T cells from blood. This sequence originates from a man between 18 and 35 years old in good health. This chain's CDR3 is CASSLRETQYF. The CDR3 nucleotides read TGTGCCAGCAGTTTAAGGGAGACCCAGTACTTC.